This T cell receptor (beta chain) was recorded in a study of CD4 and CD8 cells across lung adenocarcinoma regions. One entry per CDR3 protein, called by TCRdb with MiXCR from the PCR reads. The sample includes 21,000 or so distinct CDR3 sequences, about 54% of them seen just once. CDR1 is MNHNS and CDR2 is SASEGT in the germline V gene. The CDR3 runs to 15 residues. Comments on this clonotype: The junction departs from the called germline gene at one end, perhaps through a read error.

Samples came from patients with localized non-small cell lung adenocarcinoma. The chain has TRBV6-1 and TRBJ2-3, with D maybe TRBD1 (6 bases). The receptor comes from a female donor with lung adenocarcinoma. The CD4 and CD8 labels of this study may be unreliable. Material for sequencing was CD8+ T cells from the center of a lung tumor. DNA of the CDR3: TGTGCCAGCAGGCGACAGGCTGGGAACACAGGGACGCAGTTTTTT. It is translated as CASRRQAGNTGTQFF.